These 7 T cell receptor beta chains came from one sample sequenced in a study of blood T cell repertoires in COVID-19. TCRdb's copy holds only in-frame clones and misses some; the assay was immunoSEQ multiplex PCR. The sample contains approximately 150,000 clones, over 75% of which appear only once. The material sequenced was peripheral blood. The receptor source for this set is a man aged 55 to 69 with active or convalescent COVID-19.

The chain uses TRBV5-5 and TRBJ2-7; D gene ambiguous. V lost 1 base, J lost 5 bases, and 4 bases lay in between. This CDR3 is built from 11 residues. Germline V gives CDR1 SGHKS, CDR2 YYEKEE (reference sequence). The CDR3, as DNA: TGTGCCAGCAGCTTGAGCAACGAGCAGTACTTC. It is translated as CASSLSNEQYF.

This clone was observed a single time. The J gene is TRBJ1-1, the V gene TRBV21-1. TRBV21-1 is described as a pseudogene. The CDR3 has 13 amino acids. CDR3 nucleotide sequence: TGTGCCAGCAGCCCGGGGGTCGAAACTGAAGCTTTCTTT. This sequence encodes CASSPGVETEAFF.

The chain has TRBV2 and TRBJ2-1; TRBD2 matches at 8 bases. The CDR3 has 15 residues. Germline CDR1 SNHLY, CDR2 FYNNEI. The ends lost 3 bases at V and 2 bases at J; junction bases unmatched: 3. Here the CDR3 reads CASSEGGRTYNEQFF. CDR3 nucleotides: TGTGCCAGCAGTGAGGGCGGGAGGACCTACAATGAGCAGTTCTTC.

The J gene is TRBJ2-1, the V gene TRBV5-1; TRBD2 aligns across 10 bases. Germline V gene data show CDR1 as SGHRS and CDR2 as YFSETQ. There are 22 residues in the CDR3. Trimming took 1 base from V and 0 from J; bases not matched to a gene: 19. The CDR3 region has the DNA TGCGCCAGCAGCTTGCCAGAGAGCGGGAGGGCTGCTCTTGCCACCTCCTACAATGAGCAGTTCTTC. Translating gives CASSLPESGRAALATSYNEQFF.

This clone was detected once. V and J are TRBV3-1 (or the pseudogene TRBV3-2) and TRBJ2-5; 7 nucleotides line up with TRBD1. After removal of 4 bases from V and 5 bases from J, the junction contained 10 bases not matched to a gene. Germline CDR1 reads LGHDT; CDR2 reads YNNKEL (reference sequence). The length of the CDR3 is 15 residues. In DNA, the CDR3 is TGTGCCAGCAGCCTGACCCAGGGGGAAAGGGAGACCCAGTACTTC. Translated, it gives CASSLTQGERETQYF.

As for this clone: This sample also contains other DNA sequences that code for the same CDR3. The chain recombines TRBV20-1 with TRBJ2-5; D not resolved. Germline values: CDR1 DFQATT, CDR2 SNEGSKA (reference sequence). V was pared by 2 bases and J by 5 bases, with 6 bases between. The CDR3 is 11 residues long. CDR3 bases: TGCAGTGCTAGAACGAGGGAGACCCAGTACTTC. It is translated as CSARTRETQYF.

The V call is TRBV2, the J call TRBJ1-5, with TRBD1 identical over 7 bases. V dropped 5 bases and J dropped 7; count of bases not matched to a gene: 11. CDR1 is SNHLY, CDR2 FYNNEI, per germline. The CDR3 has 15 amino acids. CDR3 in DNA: TGTGCCAGCAGTACCTCAGGGGGTCAGAGGCAGCCCCAGCATTTT. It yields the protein CASSTSGGQRQPQHF.